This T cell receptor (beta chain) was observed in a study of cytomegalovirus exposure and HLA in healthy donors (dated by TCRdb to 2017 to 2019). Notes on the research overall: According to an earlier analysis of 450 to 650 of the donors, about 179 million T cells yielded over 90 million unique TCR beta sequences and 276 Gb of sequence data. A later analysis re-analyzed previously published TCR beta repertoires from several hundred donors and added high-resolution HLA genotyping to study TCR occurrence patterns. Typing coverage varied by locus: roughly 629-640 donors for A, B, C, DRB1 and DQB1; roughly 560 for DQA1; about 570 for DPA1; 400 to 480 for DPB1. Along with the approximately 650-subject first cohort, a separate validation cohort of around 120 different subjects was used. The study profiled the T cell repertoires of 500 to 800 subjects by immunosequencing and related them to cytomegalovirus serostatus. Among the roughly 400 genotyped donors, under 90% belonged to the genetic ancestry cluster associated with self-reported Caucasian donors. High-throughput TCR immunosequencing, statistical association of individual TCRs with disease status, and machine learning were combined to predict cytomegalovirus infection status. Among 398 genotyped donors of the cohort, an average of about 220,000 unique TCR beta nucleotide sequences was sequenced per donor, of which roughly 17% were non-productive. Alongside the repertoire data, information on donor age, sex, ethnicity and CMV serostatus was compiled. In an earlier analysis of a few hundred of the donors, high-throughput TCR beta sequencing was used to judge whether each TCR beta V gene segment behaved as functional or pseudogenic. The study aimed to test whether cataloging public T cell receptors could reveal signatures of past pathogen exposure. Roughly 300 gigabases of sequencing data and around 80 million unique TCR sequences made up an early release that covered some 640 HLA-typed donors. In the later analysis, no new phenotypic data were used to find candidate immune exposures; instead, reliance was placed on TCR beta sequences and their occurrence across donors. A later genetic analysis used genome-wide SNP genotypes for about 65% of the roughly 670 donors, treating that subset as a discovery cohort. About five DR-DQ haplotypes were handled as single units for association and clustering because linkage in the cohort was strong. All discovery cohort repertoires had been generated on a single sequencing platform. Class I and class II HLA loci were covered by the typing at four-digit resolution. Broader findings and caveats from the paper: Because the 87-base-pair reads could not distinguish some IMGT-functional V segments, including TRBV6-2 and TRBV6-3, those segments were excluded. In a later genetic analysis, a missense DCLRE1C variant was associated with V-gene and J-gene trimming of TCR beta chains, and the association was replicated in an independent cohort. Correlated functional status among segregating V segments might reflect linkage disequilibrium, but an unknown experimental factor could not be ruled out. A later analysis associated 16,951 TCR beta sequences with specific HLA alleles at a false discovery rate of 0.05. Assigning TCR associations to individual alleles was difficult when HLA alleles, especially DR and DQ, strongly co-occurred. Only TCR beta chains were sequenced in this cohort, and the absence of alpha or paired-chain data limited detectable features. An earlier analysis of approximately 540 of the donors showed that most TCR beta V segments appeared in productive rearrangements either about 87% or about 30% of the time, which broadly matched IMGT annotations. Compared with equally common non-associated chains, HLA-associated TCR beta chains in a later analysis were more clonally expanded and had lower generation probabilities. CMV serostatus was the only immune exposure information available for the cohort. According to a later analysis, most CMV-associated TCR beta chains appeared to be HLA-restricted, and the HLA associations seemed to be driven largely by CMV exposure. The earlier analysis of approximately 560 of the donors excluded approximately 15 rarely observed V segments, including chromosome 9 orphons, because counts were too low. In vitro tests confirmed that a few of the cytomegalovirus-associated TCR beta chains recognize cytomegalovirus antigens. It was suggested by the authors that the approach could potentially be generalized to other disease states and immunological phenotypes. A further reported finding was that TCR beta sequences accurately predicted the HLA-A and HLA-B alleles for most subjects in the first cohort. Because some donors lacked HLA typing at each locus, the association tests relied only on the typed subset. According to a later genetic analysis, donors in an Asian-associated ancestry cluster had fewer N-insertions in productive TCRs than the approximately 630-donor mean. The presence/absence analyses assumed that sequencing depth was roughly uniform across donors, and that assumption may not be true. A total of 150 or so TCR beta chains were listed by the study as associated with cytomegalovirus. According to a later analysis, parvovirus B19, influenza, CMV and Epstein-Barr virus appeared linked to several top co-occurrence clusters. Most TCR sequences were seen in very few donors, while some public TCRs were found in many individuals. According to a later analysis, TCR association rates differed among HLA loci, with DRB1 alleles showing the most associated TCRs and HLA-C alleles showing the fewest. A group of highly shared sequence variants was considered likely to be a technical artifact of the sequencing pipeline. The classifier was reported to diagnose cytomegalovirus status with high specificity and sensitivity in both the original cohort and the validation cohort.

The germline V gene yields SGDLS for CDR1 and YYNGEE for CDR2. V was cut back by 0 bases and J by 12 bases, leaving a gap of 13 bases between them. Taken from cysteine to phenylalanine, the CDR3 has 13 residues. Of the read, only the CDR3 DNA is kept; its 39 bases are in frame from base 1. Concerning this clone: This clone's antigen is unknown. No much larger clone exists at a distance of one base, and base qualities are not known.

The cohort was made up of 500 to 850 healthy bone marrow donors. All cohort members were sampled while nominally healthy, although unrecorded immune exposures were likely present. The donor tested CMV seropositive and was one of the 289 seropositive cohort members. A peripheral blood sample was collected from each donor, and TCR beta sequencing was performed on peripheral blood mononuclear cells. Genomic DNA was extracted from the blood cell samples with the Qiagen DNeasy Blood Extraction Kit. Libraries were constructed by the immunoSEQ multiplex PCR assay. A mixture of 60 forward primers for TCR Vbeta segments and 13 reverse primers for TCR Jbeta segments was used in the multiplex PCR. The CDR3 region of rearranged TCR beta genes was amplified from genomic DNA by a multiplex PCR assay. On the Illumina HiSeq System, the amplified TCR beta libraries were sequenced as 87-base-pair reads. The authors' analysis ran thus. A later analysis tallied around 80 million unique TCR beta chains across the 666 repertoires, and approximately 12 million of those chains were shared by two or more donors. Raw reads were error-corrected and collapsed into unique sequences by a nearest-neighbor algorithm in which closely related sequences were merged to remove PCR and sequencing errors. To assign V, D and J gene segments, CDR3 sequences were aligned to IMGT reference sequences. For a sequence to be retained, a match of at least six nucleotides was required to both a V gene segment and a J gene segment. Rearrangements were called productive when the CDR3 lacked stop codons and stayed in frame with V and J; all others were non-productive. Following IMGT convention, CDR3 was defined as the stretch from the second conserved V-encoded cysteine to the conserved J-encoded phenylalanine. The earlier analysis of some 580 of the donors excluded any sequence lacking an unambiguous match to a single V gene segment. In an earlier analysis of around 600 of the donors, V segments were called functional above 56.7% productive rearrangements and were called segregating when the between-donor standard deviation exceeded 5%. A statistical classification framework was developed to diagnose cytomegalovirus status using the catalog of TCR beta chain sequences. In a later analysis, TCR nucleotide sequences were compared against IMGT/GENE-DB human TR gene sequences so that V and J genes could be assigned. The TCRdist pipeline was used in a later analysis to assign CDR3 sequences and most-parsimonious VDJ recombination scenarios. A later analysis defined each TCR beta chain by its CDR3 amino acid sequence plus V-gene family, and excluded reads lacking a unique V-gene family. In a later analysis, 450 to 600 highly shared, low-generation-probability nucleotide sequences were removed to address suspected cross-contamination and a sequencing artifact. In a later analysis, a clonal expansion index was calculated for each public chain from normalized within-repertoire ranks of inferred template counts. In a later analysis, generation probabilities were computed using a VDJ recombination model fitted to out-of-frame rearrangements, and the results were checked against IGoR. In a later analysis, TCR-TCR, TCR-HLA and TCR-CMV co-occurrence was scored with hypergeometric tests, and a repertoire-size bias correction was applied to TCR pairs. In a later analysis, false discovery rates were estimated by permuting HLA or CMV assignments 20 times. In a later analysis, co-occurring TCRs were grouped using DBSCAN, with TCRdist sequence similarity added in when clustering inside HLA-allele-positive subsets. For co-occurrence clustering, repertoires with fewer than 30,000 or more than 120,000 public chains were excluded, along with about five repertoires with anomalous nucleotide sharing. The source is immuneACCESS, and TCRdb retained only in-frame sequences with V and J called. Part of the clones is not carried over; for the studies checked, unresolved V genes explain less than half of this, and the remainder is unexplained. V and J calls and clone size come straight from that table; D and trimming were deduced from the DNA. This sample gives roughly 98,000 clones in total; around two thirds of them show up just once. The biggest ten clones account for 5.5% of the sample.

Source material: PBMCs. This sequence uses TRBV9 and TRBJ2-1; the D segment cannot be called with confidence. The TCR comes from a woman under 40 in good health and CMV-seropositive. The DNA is TGTGCCAGCAGCGTAGACTGGTCCTCAGGGCAGTTCTTC. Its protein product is CASSVDWSSGQFF.